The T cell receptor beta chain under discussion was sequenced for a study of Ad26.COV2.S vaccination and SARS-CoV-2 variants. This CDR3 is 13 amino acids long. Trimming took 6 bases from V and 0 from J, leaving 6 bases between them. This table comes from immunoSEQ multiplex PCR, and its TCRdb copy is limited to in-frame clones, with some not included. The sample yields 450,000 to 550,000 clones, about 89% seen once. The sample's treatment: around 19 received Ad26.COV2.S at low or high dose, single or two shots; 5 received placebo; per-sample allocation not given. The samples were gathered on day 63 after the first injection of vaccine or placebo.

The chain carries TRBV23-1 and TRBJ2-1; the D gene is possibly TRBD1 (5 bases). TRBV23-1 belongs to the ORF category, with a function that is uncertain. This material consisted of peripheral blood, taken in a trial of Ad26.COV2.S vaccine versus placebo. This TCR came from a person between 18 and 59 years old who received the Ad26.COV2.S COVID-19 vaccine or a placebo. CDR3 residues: CASRGPSYNEQFF. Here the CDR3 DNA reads TGCGCCAGCAGGGGGCCCTCCTACAATGAGCAGTTCTTC.